Following are 26 T cell receptor beta chains from one sample sequenced in a study of cytomegalovirus exposure and HLA in healthy donors. 13 Jbeta primers and 60 Vbeta primers were used for the PCR. Some clones are missing from TCRdb's copy, which holds only in-frame ones; the method was immunoSEQ multiplex PCR. Altogether approximately 150,000 clones are present, about four fifths being singletons, with the ten largest covering roughly a tenth. Sequencing was performed on PBMCs. These receptors were taken from a man between 45 and 60 years old in good health and CMV-seropositive.

This chain uses TRBV9 with TRBJ2-1, with 7 bases aligning to TRBD1. The CDR3 totals 16 residues. Germline V gene lookup returns CDR1 SGDLS and CDR2 YYNGEE. Trimming at V came to 4 bases and at J to 2 bases, leaving 9 bases not matched to a gene. The CDR3, as DNA: TGTGCCAGCAGCATTAGGGGGCAGAGGACCTACAATGAGCAGTTCTTC. Encoded protein: CASSIRGQRTYNEQFF.

The chain couples TRBV5-1 to TRBJ2-2; possible D gene TRBD2, 5 bases. CDR3 size: 16 residues. From germline, CDR1 is SGHRS and CDR2 YFSETQ. The V gene lost 4 bases and the J gene lost 0 bases, with 13 bases spanning the gap. The CDR3 nucleotides are TGCGCCAGCAGCCCCGGGGAGCAACCGAACACCGGGGAGCTGTTTTTT. Protein sequence: CASSPGEQPNTGELFF.

The chain employs TRBV29-1 and TRBJ2-7; D is undetermined. The CDR3 runs 12 residues. The germline V and J ends were trimmed by 0 bases and 1 base, with 4 bases remaining between them. CDR1 SQVTM and CDR2 ANQGSEA come from the germline V gene. The CDR3 nucleotides are TGCAGCGTTGAAGACCTATCCTACGAGCAGTACTTC. It encodes CSVEDLSYEQYF.

V is TRBV19 and J is TRBJ2-7, with 10 bases aligning to TRBD1. There are 15 residues in the CDR3. The V gene end was trimmed by 4 bases and the J gene end by 3 bases; junction bases not matched to a gene: 6. Germline V gene sequence: CDR1 LNHDA, CDR2 SQIVND (reference sequence). The CDR3 coding sequence is TGTGCCAGTAGTACTTCTCGGGACAGGGGCTACGAGCAGTACTTC. Residues: CASSTSRDRGYEQYF.

This chain links TRBV6-5 with TRBJ1-2, with D possibly being TRBD1 (5 bases). Germline loops: CDR1 MNHEY, CDR2 SVGAGI. The V end was cut by 3 bases, the J end by 10 bases, with 9 bases between. This CDR3 region has 11 residues. CDR3 residues: CASSYGHAYTF. CDR3 bases: TGTGCCAGCAGTTATGGACATGCCTACACCTTC.

The chain has TRBV7-9 and TRBJ1-4; D gene ambiguous. Looked up from germline, CDR1 is SEHNR and CDR2 is FQNEAQ (reference sequence). V was shortened by 2 bases and J by 0 bases, with 10 bases between the two germline ends. CDR3 size: 16 residues. The CDR3 region is CASSLWALTTNEKLFF. CDR3 DNA sequence: TGTGCCAGCAGCTTATGGGCGCTAACAACTAATGAAAAACTGTTTTTT.

V gene TRBV28 combines with J gene TRBJ1-2; D is possibly TRBD1 (6 bases). The ends were cut back, 4 bases at V and 4 bases at J, with 19 bases in the middle. The germline gives CDR1 MDHEN, CDR2 SYDVKM. The CDR3 is 16 amino acids. The CDR3 protein is CASSSNGAGDGYGYTF. The DNA of the CDR3 is TGTGCCAGCAGTTCCAATGGGGCAGGGGATGGCTATGGCTACACCTTC.

The chain carries TRBV19 and TRBJ2-3; D not certain. CDR1 LNHDA and CDR2 SQIVND come from the germline V gene (reference sequence). The CDR3 has 12 amino acids. Trimming took off 1 base at V and 6 bases at J, with 5 bases between the two ends. CDR3 sequence reads: CASSIVGDTQYF. DNA of the CDR3: TGTGCCAGTAGTATAGTCGGGGATACGCAGTATTTT.

The V and J genes are TRBV4-2 and TRBJ2-3; 9 nucleotides agree with TRBD2. The germline CDR1 and CDR2 sequences are LGHNA and YNFKEQ. The CDR3 spans 21 residues. V lost 0 bases, J lost 6 bases, and 22 bases stayed unmatched. The CDR3 reads CASSQDLGGTYSGSGLDTQYF. CDR3 bases: TGTGCCAGCAGCCAAGATCTAGGTGGGACTTATAGCGGGAGCGGGTTGGATACGCAGTATTTT.

This chain joins TRBV2 and TRBJ2-7; D possibly corresponds to TRBD2 (5 bases). The germline V gene encodes CDR1 SNHLY and CDR2 FYNNEI. V lost 11 bases, J lost 6 bases, and 20 bases lay in between. This CDR3 contains 13 residues. The CDR3 sequence: CAAARRRASEQYF. CDR3 nucleotides: TGTGCCGCAGCACGCCGGCGGGCCTCCGAGCAGTACTTC.

The V gene is TRBV5-5, the J gene TRBJ1-3; TRBD1 agrees at 8 bases. Germline values: CDR1 SGHKS, CDR2 YYEKEE (reference sequence). With 1 base clipped from V and 1 base from J, the junction kept 1 base outside the gene matches. The CDR3 is made up of 15 amino acids. DNA for the CDR3: TGTGCCAGCAGCTTGACAGGGGGATCTGGAAACACCATATATTTT. Encoded protein: CASSLTGGSGNTIYF.

This clone was counted between two and nine times. The rearrangement uses TRBV5-4 and TRBJ2-5, with TRBD2 matching 9 bases. Germline V gives CDR1 SGHNT, CDR2 YYREEE (reference sequence). V shed 1 base and J 5 bases; nucleotides not matched to a gene: 3. The CDR3 consists of 14 residues. The CDR3 region is CASSLFTSGETQYF. In DNA, the CDR3 is TGTGCCAGCAGCTTGTTCACTAGCGGGGAGACCCAGTACTTC.

This chain uses TRBV2 with TRBJ1-1; TRBD1 might be the D (6 bases). CDR1 is SNHLY and CDR2 is FYNNEI in the germline V gene. The CDR3 covers 13 residues. V was trimmed by 6 bases and J by 5 bases, leaving 13 bases between them. CDR3 protein: CASSRQARTEAFF. The CDR3 region has the DNA TGTGCCAGCAGCCGACAGGCCCGGACTGAAGCTTTCTTT.

CDR3 nucleotides: TGTGCCAGCAGCATTACTAGCGGGAGGGGAGAGCAGTACTTC. This encodes CASSITSGRGEQYF. The V call is TRBV9, the J call TRBJ2-5; 13 positions agree with TRBD2. The CDR3 has 14 amino acids. Germline V gene data show CDR1 as SGDLS and CDR2 as YYNGEE. V lost 4 bases, J lost 11 bases, and 8 bases stayed unmatched.

The gene calls are TRBV28 and TRBJ1-2; TRBD1 agrees at 8 bases. The V segment lost 6 bases and the J segment 5 bases; nucleotides outside the gene matches: 11. The germline V gene has CDR1 MDHEN and CDR2 SYDVKM. CDR3 length: 15 amino acids. CDR3 in amino acids: CASSEQGGRRYGYTF. CDR3 coding DNA: TGTGCCAGCAGCGAACAGGGGGGCAGAAGGTATGGCTACACCTTC.

The V call is TRBV4-3, the J call TRBJ1-2; D gene uncertain. With 4 bases removed from V and 3 bases from J, the gap between germline ends came to 15 bases. Germline CDR1 and CDR2: LGHNA and YSLEER. This CDR3 has 15 amino acids. CDR3 in amino acids: CASSRRTAADYGYTF. CDR3 in DNA: TGCGCCAGCAGCCGGAGGACGGCAGCTGACTATGGCTACACCTTC.

The chain recombines TRBV10-3 with TRBJ2-3; 10 bases match TRBD2. V dropped 10 bases and J dropped 4; count of bases not matched to a gene: 5. Germline CDR1 and CDR2: ENHRY and SYGVKD. The CDR3 length is 13 residues. The CDR3 sequence: CATGTSEPDTQYF. As DNA, the CDR3 is TGTGCCACCGGGACTAGCGAGCCAGATACGCAGTATTTT.

The chain combines TRBV12-2 with TRBJ2-1; TRBD1 is taken as the D call from the table, unchecked against the DNA. TRBV12-2 is given as a pseudogene. There are 17 residues in the CDR3. For the CDR3, the DNA is TGTGCAAGTCGCTTAAGGCCGACAGGGCCGTCCTACAATGAGCAGTTCTTC. Translating gives CASRLRPTGPSYNEQFF.

The chain uses TRBV30 and TRBJ2-1; TRBD2 aligns across 8 bases. V was clipped by 4 bases and J by 7 bases; unmatched bases: 9. Per germline, CDR1 GTSNPN and CDR2 SVGIG (reference sequence). CDR3 length: 14 amino acids. CDR3 sequence (DNA): TGTGCCTGGACTCGGGGGGGTATTCGAAATGAGCAGTTCTTC. Translated: CAWTRGGIRNEQFF.

The gene calls are TRBV6-5 and TRBJ1-6; 9 nucleotides agree with TRBD1. The V and J ends lost 6 bases and 7 bases, in that order; junction bases with no gene match: 4. The germline V gene encodes CDR1 MNHEY and CDR2 SVGAGI. This CDR3 has 14 residues. In nucleotides, the CDR3 is TGTGCCAGCAGCTACAGGGGGCGGAATTCACCCCTCCACTTT. Protein: CASSYRGRNSPLHF.

V gene TRBV9 combines with J gene TRBJ1-3; no definite D call. CDR1 and CDR2 from the germline V gene are SGDLS and YYNGEE. Trimming shortened V by 0 bases and J by 0 bases, and 7 bases separated the two germline ends. The CDR3 has 15 residues. This CDR3 reads CASSVDGNSGNTIYF. CDR3 DNA: TGTGCCAGCAGCGTAGACGGGAACTCTGGAAACACCATATATTTT.

This chain connects TRBV19 to TRBJ2-1, with TRBD2 matching over 8 bases. Germline assignment: CDR1 LNHDA and CDR2 SQIVND (reference sequence). The CDR3 sequence is 16 residues long. Trimming took 3 bases from V and 7 from J; bases not matched to a gene: 11. As DNA, the CDR3 is TGTGCCAGTAGTATCTTGGCGGGGGGTCTTCATAATGAGCAGTTCTTC. Translated, it gives CASSILAGGLHNEQFF.

V and J are TRBV7-3 and TRBJ2-1, with TRBD1 as a possible D gene (6 bases). CDR3 length: 15 residues. V lost 5 bases, J lost 4 bases, and 15 bases lay in between. Germline assignment: CDR1 SGHTA and CDR2 FQGTGA. The CDR3 sequence is CASSLSDRVYNEQFF. The CDR3 region has the DNA TGTGCCAGCAGCCTCTCGGACAGAGTTTACAATGAGCAGTTCTTC. The full variable domain, completed using reference TRBV7-3 and TRBJ2-1, is GAGVSQTPSNKVTEKGKYVELRCDPISGHTALYWYRQSLGQGPEFLIYFQGTGAADDSGLPNDRFFAVRPEGSVSTLKIQRTERGDSAVYLCASSLSDRVYNEQFFGPGTRLTVL.

The V and J genes are TRBV5-4 and TRBJ1-3; D may be TRBD1 (5 bases). CDR3 length: 13 residues. V lost 4 bases to trimming and J lost 3 bases, with 8 bases between them. Germline CDR1 and CDR2: SGHNT and YYREEE (reference sequence). The CDR3 coding sequence is TGTGCCAGCAGCGGGGGGAATGGAAACACCATATATTTT. Residues: CASSGGNGNTIYF. Together with reference TRBV5-4 and TRBJ1-3, the CDR3 gives the full variable domain: ETGVTQSPTHLIKTRGQQVTLRCSSQSGHNTVSWYQQALGQGPQFIFQYYREEENGRGNFPPRFSGLQFPNYSSELNVNALELDDSALYLCASSGGNGNTIYFGEGSWLTVV.

The chain combines TRBV27 with TRBJ1-5, with 10 bases lining up with TRBD1. Germline assignment: CDR1 MNHEY and CDR2 SMNVEV (reference sequence). The J segment lost 5 bases and the V segment lost 6 bases, leaving 10 bases of the junction unmatched. The CDR3 has 16 amino acids. The DNA of the CDR3 is TGTGCCAGCAGCCGGGGACAGGGGAGGTGGGATCAGCCCCAGCATTTT. Its translation: CASSRGQGRWDQPQHF.

This sequence joins TRBV28 and TRBJ2-7; 8 bases are shared with TRBD2. Germline trimming cut 6 bases from V and 5 bases from J; bases unmatched to any gene: 9. The CDR3 is 14 residues long. Germline V gene sequence: CDR1 MDHEN, CDR2 SYDVKM. As DNA, the CDR3 is TGTGCCAGCAGCGGGGGGGCAGGGAGCGACGAGCAGTACTTC. Amino acids: CASSGGAGSDEQYF.